The rows below give T cell receptor beta chains drawn from one sample of a study of PD-1 blockade in mismatch repair-deficient tumors. TCRdb's copy holds only in-frame clones and misses some; the assay was immunoSEQ multiplex PCR. The sample comprises 75,000 to 85,000 clones, roughly 80% of which are singletons, and around 2.7% rests with the top ten. The sample was peripheral blood, taken 12 weeks after starting pembrolizumab. These receptors all come from an adult with mismatch repair-deficient cancer. Both conserved end residues are part of each CDR3. A D gene is named only where the DNA matches it firmly. Rows may omit the clone size; those that give it use once, few, many or a size class.

v_call,d_call,j_call,clone_size,cdr3_nt,cdr3_aa
TRBV6-5,TRBD2,TRBJ2-7,.,TGTGCCAGCAGTTACAGCGGGACCTACGAGCAGTACTTC,CASSYSGTYEQYF
TRBV28,.,TRBJ2-1,.,TGTGCCACGACTAGTTTTAATGAGCAGTTCTTC,CATTSFNEQFF
TRBV6-5,.,TRBJ2-1,.,TGTGCCAGCAGTTCACCCTACAATGAGCAGTTCTTC,CASSSPYNEQFF
TRBV11-2,TRBD1,TRBJ2-2,.,TGTGCCAGCAGCTTAGATGCAGGGGGTGGAACCGGGGAGCTGTTTTTT,CASSLDAGGGTGELFF
TRBV6-1,.,TRBJ2-7,.,TGTGCCAGCAGGTTGGAGGGGCTCTCCTACGAGCAGTACTTC,CASRLEGLSYEQYF
TRBV27,TRBD1,TRBJ2-7,.,TGTGCCAGCTCTACGACAGGGAGTTACGAGCAGTACTTC,CASSTTGSYEQYF
TRBV7-9,.,TRBJ2-2,once,TGTGCCAGCAGTTCACAGGGCACCGGGGAGCTGTTTTTT,CASSSQGTGELFF
TRBV7-9,.,TRBJ2-7,few,TGTGCCAGCAGCTCGACAGGAGGCTACGAGCAGTACTTC,CASSSTGGYEQYF
TRBV5-6,TRBD1,TRBJ1-1,.,TGTGCCAGCAGCCGGGGACAGTTGAACACTGAAGCTTTCTTT,CASSRGQLNTEAFF
TRBV21-1,.,TRBJ2-7,.,TGTGCCAGCAGAAAAGGGGGCTTCTACGAGCAGTACTTC,CASRKGGFYEQYF
TRBV27,.,TRBJ1-1,.,TGTGCCAGCAGTACAGGGTTAGACATGAACACTGAAGCTTTCTTT,CASSTGLDMNTEAFF
TRBV5-5,.,TRBJ2-7,few,TGTGCCAGCAGCTTGGCGACACTCTCCTACGAGCAGTACTTC,CASSLATLSYEQYF
TRBV9,TRBD2,TRBJ2-1,.,TGTGCCAGCAGCGAGGGGACTAGCGGGAGTAGTTACAATGAGCAGTTCTTC,CASSEGTSGSSYNEQFF